The clone carrying this T cell receptor beta chain showed up just once. The data belong to a study of OX40 agonist ivuxolimab in advanced cancers. TCRdb keeps only in-frame clones here, not all; method: immunoSEQ multiplex PCR. Of approximately 74,000 clones in the sample, around nine tenths were seen once. Trimming took off 4 bases at V and 4 bases at J, with 17 bases between the two ends. This CDR3 contains 15 residues. Germline V gene data show CDR1 as LGHNA and CDR2 as YSLEER. This chain connects TRBV4-3 to TRBJ2-7; the D gene is possibly TRBD1 (6 bases). This receptor was taken from an adult with an advanced solid tumor such as melanoma, head and neck, liver or kidney cancer. The sequencing here drew on CD4+ or CD8+ T cells sorted from blood, taken in a trial of the OX40 agonist ivuxolimab. The CDR3 loop reads CASSRDTATRYEQYF. Written as DNA, the CDR3 is TGCGCCAGCAGCCGGGACACCGCAACCCGATACGAGCAGTACTTC.